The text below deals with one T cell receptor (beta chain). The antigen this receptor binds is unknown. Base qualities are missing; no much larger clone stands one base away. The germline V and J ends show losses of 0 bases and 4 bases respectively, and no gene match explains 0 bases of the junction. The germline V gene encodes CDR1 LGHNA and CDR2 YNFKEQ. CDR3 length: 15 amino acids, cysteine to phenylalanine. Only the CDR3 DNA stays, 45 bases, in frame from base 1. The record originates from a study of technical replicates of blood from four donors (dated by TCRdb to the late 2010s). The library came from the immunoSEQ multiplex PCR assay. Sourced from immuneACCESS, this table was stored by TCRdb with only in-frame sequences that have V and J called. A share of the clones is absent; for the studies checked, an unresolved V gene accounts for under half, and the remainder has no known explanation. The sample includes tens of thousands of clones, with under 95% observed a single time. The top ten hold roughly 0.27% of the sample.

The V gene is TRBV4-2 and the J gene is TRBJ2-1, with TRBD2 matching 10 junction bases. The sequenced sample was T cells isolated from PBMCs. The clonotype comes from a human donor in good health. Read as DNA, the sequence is TGTGCCAGCAGCCAAGAACTAGCGGGATACAATGAGCAGTTCTTC. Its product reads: CASSQELAGYNEQFF.